The 22 T cell receptor beta chains presented below share a single source sample, sequenced in a study of T-cell reconstitution after alpha-beta-depleted transplantation in children. Unique molecular identifiers were incorporated during preparation of the TCRbeta library. TCRdb used MiXCR to reprocess the PCR reads, holding one entry per CDR3 protein. Seen here are around 440,000 distinct CDR3 sequences, 16% observed once, and the top ten hold under 30%. Sample: PBMCs, mostly from graft donor cells, taken 360 days after TCRalphabeta/CD19-depleted stem cell transplant. These receptors all come from a boy younger than two who had a stem cell transplant for Wiskott-Aldrich syndrome, so the T cells may come from the graft donor.

This clonotype has more than one count but fewer than ten. The chain combines TRBV20-1 with TRBJ1-1; tentatively, D is TRBD1 (5 bases). The germline CDR1 and CDR2 sequences are DFQATT and SNEGSKA (reference sequence). The CDR3 consists of 13 residues. V was pared by 1 base and J by 11 bases, with 17 bases between. The CDR3 sequence is CSARVDWNRRAFF. CDR3 DNA sequence: TGCAGTGCTAGAGTGGATTGGAACAGGCGGGCTTTCTTT.

This clonotype was seen a handful of times. The chain's CDR3 is CAISPGGASFGANVLTF. The CDR3 nucleotides are TGTGCCATCAGTCCCGGGGGCGCGAGTTTTGGGGCCAACGTCCTGACTTTC. V usage is TRBV10-3 and J usage is TRBJ2-6; tentatively, D is TRBD1 or TRBD2 (6 bases each). Trimming cost V 5 bases and J 3 bases, with 17 bases left between them. CDR1 is ENHRY, CDR2 SYGVKD, per germline. The CDR3 is 17 residues long.

The chain recombines TRBV20-1 with TRBJ2-7; TRBD2 matches 12 bases. The CDR3 totals 14 residues. CDR1 DFQATT and CDR2 SNEGSKA come from the germline V gene (reference sequence). The V segment lost 5 bases and the J segment 6 bases; nucleotides outside the gene matches: 8. CDR3 coding DNA: TGCAGTGCTCTCTCTAGCGGGAGGGCCATCGAGCAGTACTTC. Amino acid sequence: CSALSSGRAIEQYF.

CDR3 in DNA: TGTGCCAGCAGCTTACCGGGACTAGCGGGCTCCAATGAGCAGTTCTTC. Protein: CASSLPGLAGSNEQFF. This chain links TRBV7-8 with TRBJ2-1, with 12 bases matching TRBD2. CDR3 size: 16 residues. With 2 bases clipped from V and 6 bases from J, the junction kept 5 bases outside the gene matches. Germline V CDR1 and CDR2: SGHVS, FQNEAQ.

This clonotype was recorded many times. The chain combines TRBV24-1 with TRBJ2-6; no firm D call. V was trimmed by 2 bases and J by 2 bases, leaving 6 bases between them. Germline V gene lookup returns CDR1 KGHDR and CDR2 SFDVKD. The CDR3 spans 15 residues. CDR3 bases: TGTGCCACCAGTGATTCACGGACTGGGGCCAACGTCCTGACTTTC. Its translation: CATSDSRTGANVLTF.

This clonotype appeared a few times. The rearrangement links TRBV5-1 to TRBJ2-3; 10 nucleotides line up with TRBD2. The junction had 5 bases not matched to a gene; V was cut back by 2 bases and J by 5 bases. CDR1 SGHRS and CDR2 YFSETQ come from the germline V gene. CDR3 length: 15 residues. The CDR3 DNA reads as TGCGCCAGCAGCTTTCAGCGGGGGGGAGAAGATACGCAGTATTTT. Protein sequence: CASSFQRGGEDTQYF.

This clonotype was observed a few times. V and J are TRBV29-1 and TRBJ2-7; no reliable D call. This CDR3 is 14 amino acids long. V was shortened by 0 bases and J by 0 bases, with 9 bases between the two germline ends. The germline V gene encodes CDR1 SQVTM and CDR2 ANQGSEA. The CDR3 DNA is TGCAGCGTTGAAGATCAGGCATCCTCCTACGAGCAGTACTTC. It codes for CSVEDQASSYEQYF.

The chain couples TRBV28 to TRBJ2-2; D is possibly TRBD1 (6 bases). CDR1 and CDR2 from the germline V gene are MDHEN and SYDVKM. The CDR3 runs to 22 residues. The V and J ends lost 0 bases and 5 bases respectively, with 31 bases between them. CDR3 amino acids: CASSLWPLYRAWGEKKTGELFF. The CDR3 bases are TGTGCCAGCAGTTTATGGCCCCTGTACAGGGCATGGGGTGAAAAAAAGACCGGGGAGCTGTTTTTT.

The rearrangement joins TRBV29-1 to TRBJ2-3, with D tentatively TRBD1 or TRBD2 (5 bases each). Germline CDR1 reads SQVTM; CDR2 reads ANQGSEA. Trimming left V 5 bases short and J 0 bases short, with 21 bases between. The CDR3 spans 17 residues. Here the CDR3 DNA reads TGCAGCGTTTGTAGAACCGCTAGGGACCCTAGCACAGATACGCAGTATTTT. The encoded protein is CSVCRTARDPSTDTQYF.

A few counts support this clonotype. The chain carries TRBV20-1 and TRBJ2-3; 8 positions agree with TRBD2. The germline V gene has CDR1 DFQATT and CDR2 SNEGSKA (reference sequence). The CDR3 has 17 residues. The V gene end was trimmed by 0 bases and the J gene end by 1 base; junction bases not matched to a gene: 9. This CDR3 reads CSARDSGGASGTDTQYF. The CDR3 bases are TGCAGTGCTAGAGATTCGGGAGGGGCTAGCGGCACAGATACGCAGTATTTT.

There are a few counts of this clonotype. V usage is TRBV10-2 and J usage is TRBJ2-7, with 11 bases identical to TRBD2. The CDR3 loop spans 12 amino acids. CDR1 is WSHSY, CDR2 SAAADI, per germline. V was clipped by 10 bases and J by 3 bases; unmatched bases: 2. CDR3 nucleotide sequence: TGCGCCACCGGGACTAGCGGCTACGAGCAGTACTTC. Residues: CATGTSGYEQYF.

V and J are TRBV10-3 and TRBJ2-1; perhaps TRBD2 as D (5 bases). The V and J ends lost 8 bases and 5 bases respectively, with 7 bases between them. The CDR3 is 11 amino acids. The germline gives CDR1 ENHRY, CDR2 SYGVKD. Here the CDR3 reads CAIEGDNEQFF. In nucleotides, the CDR3 is TGTGCCATCGAGGGCGACAATGAGCAGTTCTTC.

The rearrangement joins TRBV5-4 to TRBJ2-3; D is unresolved. Germline CDR1 and CDR2: SGHNT and YYREEE (reference sequence). The CDR3 loop spans 13 amino acids. The germline V and J ends were trimmed by 4 bases and 4 bases, with 10 bases remaining between them. The CDR3 loop is CASSTSAPDTQYF. The DNA of the CDR3 is TGTGCCAGCAGCACCTCGGCACCAGATACGCAGTATTTT. The variable domain in full, completed from reference TRBV5-4 and TRBJ2-3, reads ETGVTQSPTHLIKTRGQQVTLRCSSQSGHNTVSWYQQALGQGPQFIFQYYREEENGRGNFPPRFSGLQFPNYSSELNVNALELDDSALYLCASSTSAPDTQYFGPGTRLTVL.

V and J are TRBV6-5 and TRBJ2-3; D may be TRBD1 (5 bases). This CDR3 has 14 amino acids. V gave up 0 bases and J gave up 8 bases, with 12 bases separating them. Per germline, CDR1 MNHEY and CDR2 SVGAGI. CDR3: CASSYSSRGSTQYF. The CDR3 bases are TGTGCCAGCAGTTACTCCTCTAGGGGAAGTACGCAGTATTTT.

V usage is TRBV6-2 or TRBV6-3 and J usage is TRBJ2-7, with TRBD1 matching 10 bases. Germline trimming cut 5 bases from V and 0 bases from J; bases unmatched to any gene: 13. The CDR3 totals 18 residues. Per the germline V gene, CDR1 is MNHEY and CDR2 is SVGEGT. This chain's CDR3 is CASSKRDRGTSFSYEQYF. CDR3 sequence (DNA): TGTGCCAGCAGTAAGCGGGACAGGGGAACTTCCTTCTCCTACGAGCAGTACTTC.

There are a few counts of this clonotype. The chain employs TRBV20-1 and TRBJ1-2; the D is unclear. The V gene's germline CDR1 is DFQATT and CDR2 SNEGSKA (reference sequence). This CDR3 is 10 amino acids long. Trimming shortened V by 3 bases and J by 4 bases, and 3 bases separated the two germline ends. The CDR3 nucleotides read TGCAGTGCTAGGGCCTATGGCTACACCTTC. Protein: CSARAYGYTF.

This clonotype was seen a handful of times. The V call is TRBV7-8, the J call TRBJ2-7, with 10 nucleotides matching TRBD2. Trimming removed 1 base from V and 5 bases from J; junction bases left unmatched: 11. This CDR3 comprises 17 residues. The V gene's germline CDR1 is SGHVS and CDR2 FQNEAQ. The CDR3 is CASSLVLERGGLNEQYF. The CDR3 coding sequence is TGTGCCAGCAGCTTAGTGCTCGAGCGGGGGGGCCTTAACGAGCAGTACTTC.

V usage is TRBV30 and J usage is TRBJ2-5, with 9 bases that match TRBD2. The length of the CDR3 is 14 residues. V dropped 0 bases and J dropped 4; count of bases not matched to a gene: 3. Germline values: CDR1 GTSNPN, CDR2 SVGIG (reference sequence). Here the CDR3 reads CAWSVQAGGETQYF. The CDR3, as DNA: TGTGCCTGGAGTGTACAAGCGGGGGGAGAGACCCAGTACTTC.

This clonotype was detected once. This may be a read error, as it is one base from a much larger clone. This chain links TRBV3-1 with TRBJ2-5; D is unresolved. The CDR3 totals 11 residues. The V gene lost 0 bases and the J gene lost 6 bases, with 2 bases spanning the gap. Germline V gives CDR1 LGHDT, CDR2 YNNKEL (reference sequence). CDR3 bases: TGTGCCAGCAGCCAAGAAAAGACCCAGTACTTC. The encoded protein is CASSQEKTQYF.

This clonotype showed up just a few times. The genes are TRBV10-2 and TRBJ1-2; 7 nucleotides line up with TRBD1. CDR1 is WSHSY and CDR2 is SAAADI in the germline V gene. CDR3 length: 13 amino acids. Trimming cost V 3 bases and J 4 bases; bases outside gene matches: 2. CDR3 DNA: TGCGCCAGCAGTGACAGGGGGTCCTATGGCTACACCTTC. It encodes CASSDRGSYGYTF.

The chain combines TRBV18 with TRBJ2-1; TRBD2 might be the D (6 bases). Deletions cut 4 bases from V and 5 bases from J, with 9 bases between. CDR1 and CDR2 from the germline V gene are KGHSH and LQKENI. This CDR3 has 13 residues. The CDR3 loop is CASSLAEDNEQFF. The CDR3 DNA sequence: TGTGCCAGCTCACTAGCGGAGGACAATGAGCAGTTCTTC.

The V and J genes are TRBV6-2 or TRBV6-3 and TRBJ2-5; the match to TRBD1 covers 8 bases. This CDR3 comprises 16 residues. Germline V gene sequence: CDR1 MNHEY, CDR2 SVGEGT. V was clipped by 5 bases and J by 7 bases; unmatched bases: 15. CDR3 in amino acids: CASSRLGQGPIGTQYF. Here the CDR3 DNA reads TGTGCCAGCAGTCGATTAGGACAGGGACCTATCGGGACCCAGTACTTC.